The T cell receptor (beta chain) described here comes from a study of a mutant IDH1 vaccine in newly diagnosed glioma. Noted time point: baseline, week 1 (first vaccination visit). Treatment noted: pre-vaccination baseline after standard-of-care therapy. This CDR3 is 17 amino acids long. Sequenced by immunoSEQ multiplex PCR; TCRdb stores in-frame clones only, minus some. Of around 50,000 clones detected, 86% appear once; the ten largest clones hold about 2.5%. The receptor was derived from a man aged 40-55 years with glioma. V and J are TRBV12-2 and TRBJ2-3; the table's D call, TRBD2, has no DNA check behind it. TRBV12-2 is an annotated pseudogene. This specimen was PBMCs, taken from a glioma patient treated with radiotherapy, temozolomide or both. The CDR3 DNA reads TGTGCAAGTCGCGGGGGGGGCTTACTAGGCCAGGCGGATACGCAGTATTTT. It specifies CASRGGGLLGQADTQYF.